These 22 T cell receptor beta chains came from one sample sequenced in a study of tumor-infiltrating lymphocytes in oesophageal squamous cell carcinoma. TCRdb redid the calling of the PCR reads with MiXCR, one entry per CDR3 protein. The sample has some 7,100 distinct CDR3 sequences, 15% to 18% seen once. The sample consisted of blood. These receptors were taken from a male donor with esophageal squamous cell carcinoma.

The chain joins TRBV9 to TRBJ2-3; 8 nucleotides agree with TRBD2. Germline V gene lookup returns CDR1 SGDLS and CDR2 YYNGEE. The CDR3 runs to 15 residues. Trimming cost V 0 bases and J 4 bases; bases outside gene matches: 4. The CDR3 sequence: CASSVGVSGADTQYF. In nucleotides, the CDR3 is TGTGCCAGCAGCGTAGGTGTTAGCGGGGCAGATACGCAGTATTTT.

This clonotype qualifies as medium-sized. The chain uses TRBV7-8 and TRBJ1-5; D ambiguous. The CDR3 sequence is 14 residues long. V was cut by 5 bases and J by 5 bases, with 13 bases left in between. CDR1 and CDR2 from the germline V gene are SGHVS and FQNEAQ. The CDR3 DNA sequence: TGTGCCAGCAGCGAACGGTCAAGCGATCAGCCCCAGCATTTT. It codes for CASSERSSDQPQHF.

This clonotype was observed many times. This chain uses TRBV5-4 with TRBJ2-3; 10 bases align to TRBD2. The CDR3 is made up of 16 amino acids. Germline CDR1 reads SGHNT; CDR2 reads YYREEE (reference sequence). Germline trimming cut 5 bases from V and 9 bases from J; bases unmatched to any gene: 15. The CDR3 is CASRRLAGAGGGTQYF. The CDR3 DNA follows: TGTGCCAGCAGACGGCTAGCGGGGGCCGGGGGAGGGACGCAGTATTTT.

This clonotype was seen ten or more times. The rearrangement uses TRBV6-1 and TRBJ2-7, with TRBD1 identical over 10 bases. Unmatched junction bases numbered 9, after V lost 7 bases and J lost 3 bases. CDR3 size: 15 residues. In germline, CDR1 is MNHNS, CDR2 SASEGT. CDR3 loop: CASTHGGTGDYEQYF. Here the CDR3 DNA reads TGTGCCAGCACCCACGGCGGGACAGGGGACTACGAGCAGTACTTC.

The table lists this clonotype with many counts. This chain joins TRBV4-1 and TRBJ2-5, with D unresolved. Germline CDR1 MGHRA, CDR2 YSYEKL. The CDR3 runs to 17 residues. Trimming cost V 3 bases and J 2 bases, with 19 bases left between them. CDR3 nucleotides: TGCGCCAGCAGCCATGAGCCCGGAGTAAGGAGACAAGAGACCCAGTACTTC. It yields the protein CASSHEPGVRRQETQYF.

This clonotype appeared a few times. V usage is TRBV19 and J usage is TRBJ2-1; 7 nucleotides match TRBD1. The better agreement between TRBJ2-7 and the DNA end casts doubt on the J call. There are 14 residues in the CDR3. From germline, CDR1 is LNHDA and CDR2 SQIVND (reference sequence). The CDR3 DNA sequence: TGTGCCAGTAGTATTAATACAGGGGAATACGAGCAGTACTTC. The encoded protein is CASSINTGEYEQYF.

The rearrangement uses TRBV7-8 and TRBJ2-3; TRBD1 aligns across 8 bases. Trimming took 0 bases from V and 3 from J; bases not matched to a gene: 8. CDR1 is SGHVS and CDR2 is FQNEAQ in the germline V gene. CDR3 size: 17 residues. The CDR3 DNA sequence: TGTGCCAGCAGCTTAGCGTCGGACAGGGCCATAACAGATACGCAGTATTTT. The encoded protein is CASSLASDRAITDTQYF.

In its sample, this clonotype ranks as medium-sized. The chain couples TRBV7-8 to TRBJ1-2, with 7 bases matching TRBD1. Germline V gene lookup returns CDR1 SGHVS and CDR2 FQNEAQ. Trimming removed 1 base from V and 7 bases from J; junction bases left unmatched: 6. The CDR3 is made up of 14 amino acids. The CDR3 loop reads CASSLEDRVGGYTF. The CDR3 DNA reads as TGTGCCAGCAGCTTAGAAGACAGGGTGGGTGGCTACACCTTC.

This clonotype has ten or more counts. The genes are TRBV2 and TRBJ1-1; D possibly corresponds to TRBD1 (6 bases). Trimming removed 2 bases at V and 4 bases at J, with 14 bases between. CDR1 is SNHLY and CDR2 is FYNNEI in the germline V gene. This CDR3 region has 15 residues. The CDR3 sequence: CASSELQGRGTEAFF. As DNA, the CDR3 is TGTGCCAGCAGTGAATTGCAGGGCAGGGGCACTGAAGCTTTCTTT.

There are many counts of this clonotype. A much larger clone differs from this one at a single base, so this may be a read error. The gene calls are TRBV6-1 and TRBJ2-1; D possibly matches TRBD1 or TRBD2 (5 bases each). Judging by the DNA end, TRBJ2-7 fits better; the J call may be wrong. This CDR3 comprises 15 residues. From germline, CDR1 is MNHNS and CDR2 SASEGT. The DNA of the CDR3 is TGTGCCAGCAGTCATAATTGGGACCCCTACAATGAGCAGTACTTC. Its translation: CASSHNWDPYNEQYF.

About this clonotype itself: A single base separates this from a much larger clone, so it may be a read error. The chain combines TRBV2 with TRBJ2-1, with a possible D match to TRBD2 (7 bases). V gave up 9 bases and J gave up 10 bases, with 19 bases separating them. This CDR3 is 13 amino acids long. Germline lookup yields CDR1 SNHLY and CDR2 FYNNEI. CDR3 region: CARSGGPTYEQFF. The CDR3 DNA is TGTGCCAGGTCCGGGGGGCCGACCTACGAGCAGTTCTTC.

By share of the sample, this clonotype is medium-sized (0.01 to 0.1%). The V and J genes are TRBV12-3 or TRBV12-4 and TRBJ2-6; TRBD1 matches at 9 bases. V gave up 6 bases and J gave up 1 base; unmatched junction bases: 10. This CDR3 is 18 amino acids long. The CDR3 here is CASSPIGTGMSGANVLTF. CDR3 in DNA: TGTGCCAGCAGCCCCATAGGGACAGGGATGTCTGGGGCCAACGTCCTGACTTTC.

This clonotype was seen at least ten times. The chain uses TRBV18 and TRBJ2-2, with 7 nucleotides matching TRBD1. This CDR3 has 15 amino acids. The J segment lost 5 bases and the V segment lost 5 bases, leaving 8 bases of the junction unmatched. Germline V lookup: CDR1 KGHSH, CDR2 LQKENI. In DNA form, the CDR3 reads TGTGCCAGCTCATCGTTCCCCAGGGGGACCGGGGAGCTGTTTTTT. Amino acid sequence: CASSSFPRGTGELFF.

The rearrangement joins TRBV2 to TRBJ1-2, with D hard to call. The CDR3 is made up of 13 amino acids. CDR1 and CDR2 (germline): SNHLY, FYNNEI. V was trimmed by 3 bases and J by 3 bases, leaving 8 bases between them. CDR3 nucleotide sequence: TGTGCCAGCAGTGACCGGGAGGACTATGGCTACACCTTC. This encodes CASSDREDYGYTF.

This clonotype was seen ten or more times. Here the CDR3 reads CATRGSGELFF. The CDR3 coding sequence is TGTGCCACCAGGGGGTCCGGGGAGCTGTTTTTT. The J gene is TRBJ2-2, the V gene TRBV24-1; D is undetermined. The germline V and J ends were trimmed by 7 bases and 6 bases, with 5 bases remaining between them. The CDR3 consists of 11 residues. Germline V gives CDR1 KGHDR, CDR2 SFDVKD.

This clonotype was recorded many times. This rearrangement joins TRBV6-1 to TRBJ2-1; D possibly corresponds to TRBD1 (6 bases). This CDR3 spans 12 amino acids. Trimming stripped 6 bases from V and 10 bases from J, with 13 bases between. The V gene's germline CDR1 is MNHNS and CDR2 SASEGT. The CDR3 loop is CASSSGTQEQFF. The CDR3 DNA is TGTGCCAGCAGCTCCGGGACACAGGAGCAGTTCTTC.

There are many counts of this clonotype. V is TRBV6-1 and J is TRBJ2-7; tentative D call: TRBD1 (7 bases). Germline V lookup: CDR1 MNHNS, CDR2 SASEGT. The CDR3 sequence is 15 residues long. V was trimmed by 5 bases and J by 1 base, leaving 15 bases between them. CDR3 coding DNA: TGTGCCAGCAGTTCACGCAGGGGGGCATCCTACGAGCAGTACTTC. It yields the protein CASSSRRGASYEQYF.

By sample fraction, this clonotype is medium-sized. CDR3 amino acids: CASTRAQETQYF. CDR3 in DNA: TGTGCCAGCACCAGGGCCCAAGAGACCCAGTACTTC. The chain joins TRBV6-1 to TRBJ2-5; D is possibly TRBD1 (5 bases). Germline-derived CDR1 and CDR2 are MNHNS and SASEGT. V was shortened by 7 bases and J by 1 base, with 7 bases between the two germline ends. The CDR3 covers 12 residues.

This rearrangement joins TRBV15 to TRBJ1-4; 7 bases map to TRBD1. This CDR3 is 16 amino acids long. CDR1 and CDR2 from the germline V gene are LNHNV and YYDKDF (reference sequence). V gave up 3 bases and J gave up 2 bases; unmatched junction bases: 6. The CDR3 sequence is CATSRTVTGTNEKLFF. The CDR3 coding sequence is TGTGCCACCAGCAGGACCGTGACAGGGACTAATGAAAAACTGTTTTTT.

With regard to this clonotype: The missing conserved phenylalanine or tryptophan at the end of this CDR3 makes a read error likely. The limits of the CDR3 on the DNA are not certain, so only TCRdb's listed CDR3 is given. The chain employs TRBV7-8 and TRBJ2-7. 15 amino acids form the CDR3, both terminal residues included. Germline CDR1 is SGHVS and CDR2 is FQNEAQ. The CDR3 region is CASGGGFNYGYTFGS.

This clonotype is termed medium-sized. The rearrangement uses TRBV6-1 and TRBJ2-1; TRBD1 is a possible D gene (5 bases). Germline-derived CDR1 and CDR2 are MNHNS and SASEGT. The CDR3 consists of 13 residues. Trimming left V 5 bases short and J 4 bases short, with 9 bases between. The CDR3 region has the DNA TGTGCCAGCAGTCACACAGGTTACAATGAGCAGTTCTTC. Encoded protein: CASSHTGYNEQFF.

The chain has TRBV13 and TRBJ1-2; D is undetermined. V shed 0 bases and J shed 4 bases, with 3 bases lying between them. The CDR3 consists of 12 residues. Germline V gives CDR1 PRHDT, CDR2 FYEKMQ (reference sequence). CDR3 sequence reads: CASSLGGYGYTF. For the CDR3, the DNA is TGTGCCAGCAGCTTAGGCGGCTATGGCTACACCTTC.